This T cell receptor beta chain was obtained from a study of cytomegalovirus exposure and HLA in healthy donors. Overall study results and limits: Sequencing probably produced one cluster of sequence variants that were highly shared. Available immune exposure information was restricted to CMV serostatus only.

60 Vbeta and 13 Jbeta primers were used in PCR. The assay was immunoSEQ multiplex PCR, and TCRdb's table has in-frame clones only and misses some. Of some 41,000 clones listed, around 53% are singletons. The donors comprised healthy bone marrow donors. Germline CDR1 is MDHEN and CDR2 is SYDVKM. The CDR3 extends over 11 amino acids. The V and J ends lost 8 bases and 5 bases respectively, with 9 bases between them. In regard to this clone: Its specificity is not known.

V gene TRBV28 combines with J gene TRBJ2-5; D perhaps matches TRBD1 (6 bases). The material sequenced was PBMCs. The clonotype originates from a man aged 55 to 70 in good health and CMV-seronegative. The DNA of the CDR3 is TGTGCCAGCCAGGGGCTGGAGACCCAGTACTTC. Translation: CASQGLETQYF.